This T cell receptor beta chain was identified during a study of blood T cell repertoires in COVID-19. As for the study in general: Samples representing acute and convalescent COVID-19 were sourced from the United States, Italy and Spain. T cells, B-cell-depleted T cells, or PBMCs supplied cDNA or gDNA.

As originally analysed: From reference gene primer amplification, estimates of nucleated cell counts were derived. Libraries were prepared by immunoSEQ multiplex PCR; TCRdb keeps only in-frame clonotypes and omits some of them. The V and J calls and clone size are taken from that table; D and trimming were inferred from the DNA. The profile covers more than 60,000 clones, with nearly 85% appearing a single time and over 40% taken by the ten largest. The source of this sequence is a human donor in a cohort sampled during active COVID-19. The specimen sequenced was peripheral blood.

CDR3 protein: CASSQVGYGERNSPLHF. For the CDR3, the DNA is TGTGCCAGCAGCCAAGTCGGCTATGGGGAGCGGAATTCACCCCTCCACTTT. The rearrangement uses TRBV3-1 (or the pseudogene TRBV3-2) and TRBJ1-6, with unresolved D. The CDR3 totals 17 residues. Germline V gives CDR1 LGHDT, CDR2 YNNKEL (reference sequence). The V end lost 1 base, the J end lost 7 bases, and 17 bases lay between the germline ends.